These 18 T cell receptor beta chains share one sample of origin, sequenced in a study of ipilimumab plus nivolumab after autologous stem cell transplantation. Clones were sequenced by immunoSEQ multiplex PCR, and TCRdb holds only the in-frame ones, with some missing. The data show approximately 20,000 clones, 70% to 80% seen once. Source: PBMCs, taken in a trial of ipilimumab plus nivolumab as post-transplant consolidation. These receptors all stem from a male donor with diffuse large B-cell lymphoma.

This CDR3 is CASSLGTGGAEQYF. The CDR3 region has the DNA TGTGCCAGCAGTTTGGGGACAGGGGGCGCCGAGCAGTACTTC. The gene calls are TRBV27 and TRBJ2-7; 12 nucleotides line up with TRBD1. The CDR3 is 14 residues long. Germline loops: CDR1 MNHEY, CDR2 SMNVEV (reference sequence). V was clipped by 3 bases and J by 6 bases; unmatched bases: 3.

The V and J genes are TRBV19 and TRBJ1-2; 9 bases map to TRBD1. The germline V gene encodes CDR1 LNHDA and CDR2 SQIVND (reference sequence). V trimming: 8 bases; J trimming: 5 bases; junction bases outside the gene matches: 3. CDR3 size: 12 residues. CDR3 amino acids: CASGDRAYGYTF. CDR3 coding DNA: TGTGCCAGTGGGGACAGGGCTTATGGCTACACCTTC.

This clone occurred once. The V and J genes are TRBV9 and TRBJ2-1; possible D gene TRBD2, 5 bases. Germline loops: CDR1 SGDLS, CDR2 YYNGEE. The CDR3 loop spans 12 amino acids. V was cut by 0 bases and J by 9 bases, with 7 bases left in between. The CDR3 nucleotides are TGTGCCAGCAGCGTAGCAGAGGGTGAGCAGTTCTTC. Translation gives CASSVAEGEQFF.

The table lists this clone with a count of one. This chain uses TRBV5-1 with TRBJ1-2; the D is unclear. Germline V gives CDR1 SGHRS, CDR2 YFSETQ. The CDR3 totals 15 residues. V lost 4 bases, J lost 0 bases, and 13 bases lay in between. CDR3 coding DNA: TGCGCCAGCAGCGCGCTCGGGATTTCTAACTATGGCTACACCTTC. This sequence encodes CASSALGISNYGYTF.

This clone appeared a few times. This chain joins TRBV7-2 and TRBJ1-1; 7 nucleotides match TRBD1. V shed 6 bases, J shed 1 base, and the junction held 11 bases outside the gene matches. Germline lookup yields CDR1 SGHTA and CDR2 FQGNSA. The CDR3 has 16 residues. CDR3 region: CASRSGRGQGNTEAFF. CDR3 nucleotide sequence: TGTGCCAGCAGATCCGGGAGGGGGCAGGGGAACACTGAAGCTTTCTTT.

In the case of this clone: Germline is not matched at one junction end, which may reflect a read error. The same CDR3 arises from other DNA sequences in this sample as well. V gene TRBV7-9 combines with J gene TRBJ2-7; D remains ambiguous. This CDR3 has 16 residues. Looked up from germline, CDR1 is SEHNR and CDR2 is FQNEAQ (reference sequence). CDR3 in amino acids: CASSSLSSQSSYEQYF. As DNA, the CDR3 is TGCGCCAGCAGCTCTTTAAGTTCACAGAGCTCCTACGAGCAGTACTTC.

The chain uses TRBV5-4 and TRBJ2-5; 10 bases match TRBD1. The length of the CDR3 is 15 residues. J lost 1 base, V lost 5 bases, and 5 bases had no gene match. Germline assignment: CDR1 SGHNT and CDR2 YYREEE (reference sequence). The CDR3, as DNA: TGTGCCAGCAGACCCCGGGACAGGGGCCAAGAGACCCAGTACTTC. This gives the protein CASRPRDRGQETQYF.

The rearrangement uses TRBV2 and TRBJ2-7; D not certain. Germline V gene data show CDR1 as SNHLY and CDR2 as FYNNEI. The length of the CDR3 is 14 residues. Trimming left V 6 bases short and J 0 bases short, with 12 bases between. Here the CDR3 DNA reads TGTGCCAGCAGAGACCTGGTGAGCTCCTACGAGCAGTACTTC. Translated, it gives CASRDLVSSYEQYF.

V and J are TRBV30 and TRBJ1-6; D is uncertain. The CDR3 sequence is 13 residues long. Trimming removed 2 bases from V and 7 bases from J, with 9 bases in between. The germline gives CDR1 GTSNPN, CDR2 SVGIG (reference sequence). The CDR3 sequence: CAWSLIGNSPLHF. CDR3 coding DNA: TGTGCCTGGAGTTTAATTGGGAATTCACCCCTCCACTTT.

The chain couples TRBV7-9 to TRBJ2-2, with D hard to call. With 3 bases removed from V and 4 bases from J, the gap between germline ends came to 9 bases. Germline CDR1 is SEHNR and CDR2 is FQNEAQ (reference sequence). This CDR3 contains 14 residues. CDR3 coding DNA: TGTGCCAGCAGCTTTCCGAGTTTCACCGGGGAGCTGTTTTTT. Translation gives CASSFPSFTGELFF.

The chain has TRBV30 and TRBJ1-2; D uncertain. Germline V gene sequence: CDR1 GTSNPN, CDR2 SVGIG (reference sequence). This CDR3 is built from 14 residues. The V and J ends lost 4 bases and 2 bases respectively, with 14 bases between them. The CDR3 DNA sequence: TGTGCCTGGACCTCCTGGTTTACCAACTATGGCTACACCTTC. Its protein is CAWTSWFTNYGYTF. Combining the CDR3 with reference TRBV30 and TRBJ1-2 gives the whole variable domain SQTIHQWPATLVQPVGSPLSLECTVEGTSNPNLYWYRQAAGRGLQLLFYSVGIGQISSEVPQNLSASRPQDRQFILSSKKLLLSDSGFYLCAWTSWFTNYGYTFGSGTRLTVV.

This chain uses TRBV29-1 with TRBJ1-4; 10 nucleotides align to TRBD1. V dropped 7 bases and J dropped 8; count of bases not matched to a gene: 7. Germline V CDR1 and CDR2: SQVTM, ANQGSEA. The CDR3 covers 13 residues. CDR3 loop: CSGRQGAGEKLFF. The CDR3 region has the DNA TGCAGCGGACGACAGGGGGCAGGGGAAAAACTGTTTTTT.

For the CDR3, the DNA is TGTGCCAGCAGCCCCCTCGCTGACTATGGCTACACCTTC. Protein sequence: CASSPLADYGYTF. The chain recombines TRBV11-1 with TRBJ1-2, with D uncertain. The CDR3 spans 13 residues. The germline V gene has CDR1 SGHAT and CDR2 FQDESV (reference sequence). Trimming shortened V by 5 bases and J by 3 bases, and 10 bases separated the two germline ends.

This clone has only a few counts. The chain has TRBV10-1 and TRBJ1-1, with unresolved D. Germline CDR1 and CDR2: WNHNN and SYGVQD (reference sequence). V was trimmed by 2 bases and J by 6 bases, leaving 10 bases between them. The CDR3 length is 13 residues. The CDR3 here is CASSERPWAEAFF. CDR3 sequence (DNA): TGCGCCAGCAGTGAGAGGCCATGGGCTGAAGCTTTCTTT.

V and J are TRBV18 and TRBJ2-3; TRBD2 matches 9 bases. Germline assignment: CDR1 KGHSH and CDR2 LQKENI. The CDR3 is 15 residues long. J gave up 0 bases and V 8 bases, and 6 bases lay outside the gene matches. CDR3 in amino acids: CASTRTSESTDTQYF. CDR3 DNA sequence: TGTGCCAGCACTAGGACTAGCGAGAGCACAGATACGCAGTATTTT.

V gene TRBV7-3 combines with J gene TRBJ2-2; 10 bases are shared with TRBD1. This CDR3 is built from 17 residues. Trimming at V came to 7 bases and at J to 7 bases, leaving 15 bases not matched to a gene. Germline V gene sequence: CDR1 SGHTA, CDR2 FQGTGA. The CDR3 DNA reads TGTGCCAGCACCGAGAGGGCGACAGGGGGCACGGGCGGGGAGCTGTTTTTT. Amino acids: CASTERATGGTGGELFF.

The rearrangement uses TRBV4-2 and TRBJ2-1; D is uncertain. V was shortened by 1 base and J by 4 bases, with 2 bases between the two germline ends. The germline V gene has CDR1 LGHNA and CDR2 YNFKEQ. This CDR3 is built from 12 residues. As DNA, the CDR3 is TGTGCCAGCAGCCAAGCGTACAATGAGCAGTTCTTC. Its protein product is CASSQAYNEQFF.

The chain employs TRBV6-5 and TRBJ2-5; 8 bases fit TRBD1. The CDR3 has 14 amino acids. V shed 4 bases, J shed 2 bases, and the junction held 3 bases outside the gene matches. Germline V gives CDR1 MNHEY, CDR2 SVGAGI. CDR3 in DNA: TGTGCCAGCAGTTCGGACAGGGTTCAAGAGACCCAGTACTTC. As protein: CASSSDRVQETQYF.